The rows below give T cell receptor beta chains drawn from one sample of a study of blood T cell repertoires in COVID-19. Sequencing was performed with immunoSEQ multiplex PCR; in TCRdb, only in-frame clones are kept and a portion is missing. Among fewer than 130,000 clones listed, approximately 80% were seen once. Sequenced material: peripheral blood. Source of these receptors: a woman between 55 and 75 years old with acute or convalescent COVID-19. The CDR3 runs from the conserved cysteine through the conserved F or W. D genes are given only for firm matches. Size is stated for part of the rows, as once, few or many counts, or as a class when the clone is expanded.

clone size	D gene	V gene	J gene	CDR3 protein
-	-	TRBV21-1	TRBJ2-7	CASSVGTGALPDEQYF
-	-	TRBV19	TRBJ1-2	CASSFRLTNYGYTF
-	-	TRBV11-2	TRBJ2-2	CASSFGLATGELFF
-	-	TRBV6-5	TRBJ2-3	CASSYSSRLPHTQYF
-	TRBD2	TRBV19	TRBJ2-1	CASSRGGFDNEQFF
few	-	TRBV2	TRBJ1-4	CASRETETTEKLFF
-	-	TRBV6-5	TRBJ1-2	CASRKRGGYGYTF
few	-	TRBV4-3	TRBJ1-2	CASSQERPNSGYTF
-	-	TRBV5-1	TRBJ1-6	CASSLGQTNSPLHF
few	-	TRBV4-2	TRBJ1-4	CASSQTTGTPEKLFF
-	TRBD2	TRBV3-1/TRBV3-2	TRBJ2-7	CASSQDSLAGVYF
few	TRBD1	TRBV3-1/TRBV3-2	TRBJ1-2	CASRTGEGYGYTF
-	-	TRBV12-3/TRBV12-4	TRBJ2-5	CASSLPYQETQYF
-	-	TRBV24-1	TRBJ2-5	CATSDGTLETQYF
-	TRBD1	TRBV28	TRBJ2-1	CASSFSGQGIWEQFF
once	-	TRBV5-1	TRBJ1-2	CASSGVGDGYTF
-	-	TRBV11-2	TRBJ1-1	CASSLQNTEAFF
once	-	TRBV11-1	TRBJ1-2	CASSFTGDGYTF
-	-	TRBV19	TRBJ2-5	CASSITVQETQYF
-	-	TRBV24-1	TRBJ1-1	CATSGPGRDIAMNTEAFF
-	-	TRBV7-2	TRBJ1-1	CASRAGINTEAFF
once	-	TRBV5-1	TRBJ1-5	CASSLIGHADQPQHF
-	-	TRBV28	TRBJ1-1	CASSPRWGSGTEAFF
-	TRBD2	TRBV19	TRBJ2-2	CASSNSLAGDPFGELFF
-	-	TRBV19	TRBJ1-2	CASSIRGANYGYTF
-	TRBD1	TRBV30	TRBJ1-1	CAWSFRQGGVTEAFF
-	-	TRBV9	TRBJ2-7	CASSVGGVGSYEQYF
-	-	TRBV28	TRBJ2-7	CASSLYTSRYEQYF
once	-	TRBV11-2	TRBJ2-5	CASSLGAGETQYF
-	-	TRBV30	TRBJ2-7	CAARLGGLHFYEQYF
few	-	TRBV2	TRBJ1-1	CASSEDTEAFF
few	-	TRBV11-2	TRBJ2-7	CASSLDYSVYEQYF
-	-	TRBV27	TRBJ1-3	CASSSGTLGNTIYF
-	-	TRBV19	TRBJ1-1	CASTSGHFEAFF
-	-	TRBV28	TRBJ1-3	CASSLLARLSGNTIYF
once	-	TRBV12-3/TRBV12-4	TRBJ2-3	CASSLVSTDTQYF
-	TRBD1	TRBV7-2	TRBJ1-1	CASTPQGGWTEAFF
-	-	TRBV9	TRBJ2-1	CASSVQDSNNEQFF
-	-	TRBV28	TRBJ1-2	CASSLGGLSDYGYTF
once	TRBD1	TRBV18	TRBJ2-2	CASSPPHRGRSGELFF
-	-	TRBV2	TRBJ1-2	CASNTLGGLSGYTF
-	-	TRBV7-2	TRBJ2-4	CASSTRQAFQYF
-	TRBD1	TRBV6-6	TRBJ1-6	CASRWIGTAYNSPLHF
-	-	TRBV14	TRBJ1-3	CASSQAYKEDTIYF
once	-	TRBV13	TRBJ1-6	CASSTGDGRRVYNSPLHF
-	-	TRBV19	TRBJ1-1	CASSIVRGAETNTEAFF
-	TRBD1	TRBV7-2	TRBJ2-1	CASSWTGGSYNEQFF
-	-	TRBV7-2	TRBJ2-7	CASSLQGHTYEQYF
-	TRBD1	TRBV24-1	TRBJ2-1	CATSDLHTRTGVHEQFF
-	-	TRBV11-2	TRBJ2-5	CASSYDAYQETQYF
-	TRBD1	TRBV14	TRBJ1-4	CASSQVRDRGSEKLFF
-	TRBD1	TRBV27	TRBJ1-2	CASSMRQGTYGTYGYTF
-	TRBD1	TRBV7-2	TRBJ2-4	CASSFSSTGAGAKNIQYF